The 27 T cell receptor beta chains below were found in one sample sequenced in a study of CD8+ T cells in alopecia areata (dated by TCRdb to 2017 to 2018). This sample's time point label indicates: less than 30 weeks on oral tofacitinib. The treatment or condition label for this specimen denotes: oral pan-JAK inhibitor, 5-10 mg twice daily. The receptor library was made with the immunoSEQ multiplex PCR assay. RNA was extracted from all samples and reverse transcribed into cDNA as template for TCR sequencing. This immuneACCESS table, as held by TCRdb, lists in-frame sequences with V and J called but not all clones. Of the missing ones, under half trace to an unresolved V gene in checked studies; the others have no known cause. This sample gives some 80,000 clones in total; around 61% of them show up just once. The ten largest clonotypes hold 23% of the sample. The specimen was CD8+ T cells sorted from blood, collected at week 24, from a patient treated with tofacitinib. The receptor source for this set is a human donor with alopecia areata.

The chain combines TRBV28 with TRBJ1-1; a weak D match, TRBD1 (5 bases). V lost 3 bases to trimming and J lost 0 bases, with 11 bases between them. CDR1 is MDHEN, CDR2 SYDVKM, per germline. This CDR3 region has 15 residues. CDR3 DNA sequence: TGTGCCAGCAGTTTCGGGGCCCGGATGAACACTGAAGCTTTCTTT. Amino acids: CASSFGARMNTEAFF.

The rearrangement joins TRBV7-9 to TRBJ1-1; 7 nucleotides agree with TRBD1. V lost 4 bases, J lost 7 bases, and 9 bases stayed unmatched. The CDR3 is made up of 14 amino acids. Germline CDR1 reads SEHNR; CDR2 reads FQNEAQ (reference sequence). The CDR3 nucleotides are TGTGCCAGCAGCTCACCGGGACAGAGCTATGAAGCTTTCTTT. Amino acids: CASSSPGQSYEAFF.

This chain uses TRBV11-2 with TRBJ2-5, with TRBD1 matching 9 bases. The closer fit of TRBJ2-7 to the DNA end suggests the J call may be wrong. This CDR3 has 15 residues. Germline V gives CDR1 SGHAT, CDR2 FQNNGV. The DNA for the CDR3 is TGTGCCAGCAGCTTGGGGACAGGGTATTCCTACGAGCAGTACTTC. The encoded protein is CASSLGTGYSYEQYF.

This chain connects TRBV5-1 to TRBJ1-6; D ambiguous. The CDR3 is 15 amino acids. V was trimmed by 4 bases and J by 8 bases, leaving 16 bases between them. The germline CDR1 and CDR2 sequences are SGHRS and YFSETQ. The CDR3 DNA reads as TGCGCCAGCAGCCCCACCTCACGTTTTTATTCACCCCTCCACTTT. Its translation: CASSPTSRFYSPLHF.

The chain couples TRBV29-1 to TRBJ2-7; D is ambiguous. Germline CDR1 reads SQVTM; CDR2 reads ANQGSEA. Trimming took off 3 bases at V and 1 base at J, with 7 bases between the two ends. This CDR3 has 12 amino acids. CDR3 in amino acids: CSVDGRSYEQYF. The DNA for the CDR3 is TGCAGCGTTGATGGCAGATCCTACGAGCAGTACTTC.

This clone was detected only once. This rearrangement joins TRBV11-2 to TRBJ2-1; 8 positions match TRBD2. The CDR3 contains 13 residues. Trimming cost V 6 bases and J 6 bases; bases outside gene matches: 4. Germline V gene data show CDR1 as SGHAT and CDR2 as FQNNGV. The CDR3 nucleotides are TGTGCCAGCAGACCGACTAGCGCCAATGAGCAGTTCTTC. Translating gives CASRPTSANEQFF.

The J gene is TRBJ2-5, the V gene TRBV25-1; D gene ambiguous. Trimming removed 5 bases from V and 1 base from J, with 8 bases in between. CDR1 MGHDK and CDR2 SYGVNS come from the germline V gene. The CDR3 contains 13 residues. CDR3 DNA sequence: TGTGCCAGCAGTCCCCGGGTCCAAGAGACCCAGTACTTC. Its protein product is CASSPRVQETQYF.

This sequence joins TRBV5-5 and TRBJ2-5, with 8 positions matching TRBD1. The V segment lost 4 bases and the J segment 5 bases; nucleotides outside the gene matches: 10. The CDR3 loop spans 15 amino acids. Germline V gene data show CDR1 as SGHKS and CDR2 as YYEKEE (reference sequence). The CDR3 DNA reads TGTGCCAGCAGCATGACAGGGGAGCTTCAGGAGACCCAGTACTTC. Translating gives CASSMTGELQETQYF.

The genes are TRBV4-1 and TRBJ2-7; no firm D call. The germline V gene encodes CDR1 MGHRA and CDR2 YSYEKL. This CDR3 spans 16 amino acids. The germline V and J ends were trimmed by 0 bases and 2 bases, with 14 bases remaining between them. In nucleotides, the CDR3 is TGCGCCAGCAGCCAAGAGGGTATAGCAGTGGCCTACGAGCAGTACTTC. It is translated as CASSQEGIAVAYEQYF.

This clone occurred a few times. This rearrangement joins TRBV29-1 to TRBJ2-1; no firm D call. The germline CDR1 and CDR2 sequences are SQVTM and ANQGSEA. Trimming shortened V by 4 bases and J by 3 bases, and 10 bases separated the two germline ends. CDR3 length: 13 residues. This CDR3 reads CSVVRPIYNEQFF. The CDR3 DNA reads as TGCAGCGTTGTGAGGCCGATCTACAATGAGCAGTTCTTC.

The V call is TRBV7-9, the J call TRBJ2-1; a weak D match, TRBD1 (6 bases). Trimming left V 4 bases short and J 0 bases short, with 7 bases between. Germline V CDR1 and CDR2: SEHNR, FQNEAQ (reference sequence). The CDR3 covers 14 residues. Here the CDR3 reads CASSSGDSYNEQFF. DNA for the CDR3: TGTGCCAGCAGCTCAGGGGACTCCTACAATGAGCAGTTCTTC.

CDR3 sequence (DNA): TGTGCCAGCAGCTTAGCGCGTTTTCGGCCAGGCACAGATACGCAGTATTTT. It translates to CASSLARFRPGTDTQYF. The gene calls are TRBV7-9 and TRBJ2-3; unclear D gene. Trimming shortened V by 0 bases and J by 1 base, and 14 bases separated the two germline ends. Germline loops: CDR1 SEHNR, CDR2 FQNEAQ (reference sequence). This CDR3 is 17 amino acids long.

The chain employs TRBV5-8 and TRBJ1-5, with D tentatively TRBD1 (5 bases). The CDR3 loop spans 14 amino acids. Germline V gene sequence: CDR1 SGHTS, CDR2 YDEGEE. V shed 1 base and J shed 0 bases, with 5 bases lying between them. As DNA, the CDR3 is TGTGCCAGCAGCTTGAGGGGTAGCAATCAGCCCCAGCATTTT. This encodes CASSLRGSNQPQHF.

The chain carries TRBV7-9 and TRBJ2-1; unclear D gene. Germline CDR1 reads SEHNR; CDR2 reads FQNEAQ (reference sequence). Deletions cut 5 bases from V and 4 bases from J, with 6 bases between. This CDR3 region has 12 residues. This CDR3 is CASSPDYNEQFF. The CDR3 nucleotides read TGTGCCAGCAGCCCGGATTACAATGAGCAGTTCTTC.

This clone was seen a handful of times. The CDR3 coding sequence is TGTGCCAGTAGTATGGCGAGGCCTTCTAACTATGGCTACACCTTC. It specifies CASSMARPSNYGYTF. This chain uses TRBV19 with TRBJ1-2; no definite D call. The CDR3 runs to 15 residues. Trimming stripped 3 bases from V and 0 bases from J, with 11 bases between. Germline lookup yields CDR1 LNHDA and CDR2 SQIVND (reference sequence).

CDR3 in DNA: TGTGCCAGCAGTGCTACGACAGGGGGGCATCAGCCCCAGCATTTT. Residues: CASSATTGGHQPQHF. This chain links TRBV2 with TRBJ1-5; TRBD1 matches 9 bases. CDR1 and CDR2 (germline): SNHLY, FYNNEI. The V gene end was trimmed by 4 bases and the J gene end by 5 bases; junction bases not matched to a gene: 6. The CDR3 totals 15 residues.

The chain has TRBV11-2 and TRBJ2-7, with 8 bases identical to TRBD2. Germline V gene lookup returns CDR1 SGHAT and CDR2 FQNNGV. The trim removed 2 bases at V and 5 bases at J, leaving 5 bases unmatched. The CDR3 contains 14 residues. Here the CDR3 DNA reads TGTGCCAGCAGCTTAAACAGCGGGGGAAACGAGCAGTACTTC. Encoded protein: CASSLNSGGNEQYF.

V usage is TRBV5-4 and J usage is TRBJ2-3; weak D call: TRBD1 (6 bases). The CDR3 extends over 15 amino acids. Germline V gives CDR1 SGHNT, CDR2 YYREEE (reference sequence). Trimming took 4 bases from V and 6 from J, leaving 18 bases between them. CDR3 nucleotides: TGTGCCAGCAGCGGGTGGCACACAGGGATGGATACGCAGTATTTT. This encodes CASSGWHTGMDTQYF. Full variable domain (outside the CDR3, taken from reference TRBV5-4 and TRBJ2-3): ETGVTQSPTHLIKTRGQQVTLRCSSQSGHNTVSWYQQALGQGPQFIFQYYREEENGRGNFPPRFSGLQFPNYSSELNVNALELDDSALYLCASSGWHTGMDTQYFGPGTRLTVL.

The chain combines TRBV19 with TRBJ1-5, with D tentatively TRBD1 (6 bases). Trimming left V 7 bases short and J 6 bases short, with 10 bases between. This CDR3 contains 12 residues. Germline V gene lookup returns CDR1 LNHDA and CDR2 SQIVND (reference sequence). The CDR3 DNA is TGTGCCAGTACCACAGGGTCTCAGCCCCAGCATTTT. Translation gives CASTTGSQPQHF.

The V gene is TRBV7-2, the J gene TRBJ1-2, with D uncertain. Per germline, CDR1 SGHTA and CDR2 FQGNSA. The CDR3 length is 13 residues. V shed 5 bases and J shed 0 bases, with 7 bases lying between them. CDR3 in DNA: TGTGCCAGCAGCCCCTTTCCTAACTATGGCTACACCTTC. This encodes CASSPFPNYGYTF.

The V call is TRBV28, the J call TRBJ2-7; D ambiguous. Germline V gene data show CDR1 as MDHEN and CDR2 as SYDVKM. This CDR3 contains 12 residues. V shed 3 bases and J shed 5 bases, with 8 bases lying between them. Here the CDR3 DNA reads TGTGCCAGCAGTTTTATCGTGAACGAGCAGTACTTC. Protein product: CASSFIVNEQYF.

This chain joins TRBV28 and TRBJ1-5, with 9 positions matching TRBD1. This CDR3 has 13 residues. Trimming at V came to 7 bases and at J to 10 bases, leaving 8 bases not matched to a gene. CDR1 and CDR2 (germline): MDHEN, SYDVKM. The CDR3 loop is CASIGQGPTPQHF. The CDR3 nucleotides read TGTGCCAGCATAGGACAGGGGCCTACTCCCCAGCATTTT.

The chain has TRBV5-6 and TRBJ2-1; D is unclear. Per germline, CDR1 SGHDT and CDR2 YYEEEE. V shed 4 bases and J shed 0 bases, with 11 bases lying between them. This CDR3 is built from 15 residues. CDR3 DNA: TGTGCCAGCAGCATTTCAGGTAGCTCCTACAATGAGCAGTTCTTC. It specifies CASSISGSSYNEQFF.

In this sample, this clone turned up once. The rearrangement links TRBV15 to TRBJ2-7, with 7 bases identical to TRBD1. V dropped 0 bases and J dropped 2; count of bases not matched to a gene: 4. CDR1 LNHNV and CDR2 YYDKDF come from the germline V gene (reference sequence). The CDR3 is 15 amino acids. CDR3 amino acids: CATSREPGTAYEQYF. The CDR3 nucleotides are TGTGCCACCAGCAGAGAGCCCGGGACAGCCTACGAGCAGTACTTC.

The chain employs TRBV7-3 and TRBJ1-5; a weak D match, TRBD1 (5 bases). V was cut by 5 bases and J by 5 bases, with 10 bases left in between. Germline CDR1 SGHTA, CDR2 FQGTGA. The CDR3 covers 13 residues. The CDR3 loop is CASSTRVDQPQHF. The CDR3 coding sequence is TGTGCCAGCAGCACCAGGGTTGATCAGCCCCAGCATTTT.

In DNA, the CDR3 is TGTGCCAGCAGTTTTAATTGGGACAGGTCCATCAATGAGCAGTTCTTC. Its translation: CASSFNWDRSINEQFF. The V and J genes are TRBV27 and TRBJ2-1, with 8 bases matching TRBD1. Unmatched junction bases numbered 10, after V lost 3 bases and J lost 6 bases. Germline V CDR1 and CDR2: MNHEY, SMNVEV (reference sequence). The CDR3 is made up of 16 amino acids.

V gene TRBV2 combines with J gene TRBJ1-2; unclear D gene. Germline V gene data show CDR1 as SNHLY and CDR2 as FYNNEI. The germline V and J ends were trimmed by 10 bases and 4 bases, with 16 bases remaining between them. This CDR3 has 13 residues. CDR3 coding DNA: TGTGCCATACTTCTGCGGGAAATCTATGGCTACACCTTC. Its translation is CAILLREIYGYTF. The full variable domain, completed using reference TRBV2 and TRBJ1-2, is EPEVTQTPSHQVTQMGQEVILRCVPISNHLYFYWYRQILGQKVEFLVSFYNNEISEKSEIFDDQFSVERPDGSNFTLKIRSTKLEDSAMYFCAILLREIYGYTFGSGTRLTVV.